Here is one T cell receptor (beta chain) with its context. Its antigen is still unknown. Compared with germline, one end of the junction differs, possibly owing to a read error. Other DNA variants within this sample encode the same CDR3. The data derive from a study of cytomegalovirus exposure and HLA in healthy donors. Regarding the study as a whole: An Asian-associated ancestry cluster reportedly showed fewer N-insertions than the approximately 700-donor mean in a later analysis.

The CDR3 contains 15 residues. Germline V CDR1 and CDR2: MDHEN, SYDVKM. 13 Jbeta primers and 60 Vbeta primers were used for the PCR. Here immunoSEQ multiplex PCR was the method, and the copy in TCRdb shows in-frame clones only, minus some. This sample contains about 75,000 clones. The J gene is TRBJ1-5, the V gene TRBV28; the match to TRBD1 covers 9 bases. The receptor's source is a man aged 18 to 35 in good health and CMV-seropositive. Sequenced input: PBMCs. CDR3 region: CASRLDRGGNQPQHF. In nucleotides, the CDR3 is TGCGCCAGCAGATTGGACAGGGGTGGCAATCAGCCCCAGCATTTT.